These T cell receptor beta chains were read from a single sample in a study of T-cell memory formation after mild COVID-19. Via MiXCR, TCRdb re-called the 5' RACE reads, giving one row per CDR3 protein. The sample consists of about 340,000 distinct CDR3 sequences, roughly 15% of them appearing once. Sequenced: PBMCs or a T cell subset sorted from them (not recorded which). These receptors came from a man aged 18 to 30 who had mild COVID-19 (a few samples of this study predate the infection). Cell type and time point are not known. CDR3s include the opening cysteine and the closing phenylalanine or tryptophan. The order of the fields is D gene, clone size, V gene, J gene, CDR3 protein, CDR3 DNA. D genes are given only for firm matches. Clone size is given for some rows only: seen once, a few or many times, or a class if the clone is expanded.

>NA|NA|TRBV7-9|TRBJ2-7
CASSFEGDRCEQYF
TGTGCCAGCAGCTTCGAGGGGGATCGCTGCGAGCAGTACTTC
>NA|few|TRBV6-6|TRBJ1-2
CASSLGGYTF
TGTGCCAGCAGTTTAGGAGGCTACACCTTC
>NA|few|TRBV4-3|TRBJ1-1
CASSQGSRGTEAFF
TGCGCCAGCAGCCAAGGTTCCCGGGGCACTGAAGCTTTCTTT
>NA|NA|TRBV18|TRBJ1-3
CASSPAGDRHGGNTIYF
TGTGCCAGCTCACCCGCGGGTGACAGGCACGGCGGAAACACCATATATTTT
>TRBD2|NA|TRBV5-1|TRBJ2-2
CASSPRTSGGAPGELFF
TGCGCCAGCAGCCCAAGGACTAGCGGGGGGGCCCCCGGGGAGCTGTTTTTT
>TRBD1|many|TRBV6-2/TRBV6-3|TRBJ2-1
CASSHPGQGKNEQFF
TGTGCCAGCAGTCACCCGGGACAGGGCAAAAATGAGCAGTTCTTC
>NA|few|TRBV6-5|TRBJ2-1
CASSYSSQGNNEQFF
TGTGCCAGCAGTTACTCCTCACAGGGAAACAATGAGCAGTTCTTC
>TRBD2|few|TRBV6-5|TRBJ2-5
CASSRLRLAGGSLQETQYF
TGTGCCAGCAGCAGACTTCGACTAGCGGGGGGCTCCCTACAAGAGACCCAGTACTTC
>NA|few|TRBV28|TRBJ2-1
CASSLSGGWDEQFF
TGTGCCAGCAGTTTATCCGGGGGCTGGGATGAGCAGTTCTTC
>NA|many|TRBV4-3|TRBJ1-1
CASSQGHLRTEAFF
TGCGCCAGCAGCCAAGGGCACCTCCGAACTGAAGCTTTCTTT
>TRBD2|NA|TRBV5-1|TRBJ2-1
CASSFPGTSDNEQFF
TGCGCCAGCAGCTTCCCCGGGACTAGCGACAATGAGCAGTTCTTC
>TRBD1|few|TRBV24-1|TRBJ2-5
CATSAIGQGGTQYF
TGTGCCACCAGTGCTATAGGACAGGGCGGGACCCAGTACTTC
>TRBD2|NA|TRBV7-2|TRBJ2-5
CASREDRTSGGRETQYF
TGTGCCAGCAGAGAAGACCGGACTAGCGGGGGGAGGGAGACCCAGTACTTC
>TRBD1|many|TRBV29-1|TRBJ1-1
CSVQDTGGAITEAFF
TGCAGCGTCCAAGACACAGGGGGGGCGATCACTGAAGCTTTCTTT
>TRBD1|few|TRBV20-1|TRBJ1-5
CSAYDRGFDQPQHF
TGCAGTGCTTATGACAGGGGGTTCGATCAGCCCCAGCATTTT
>NA|NA|TRBV29-1|TRBJ2-1
CSVGKDMSSYNEQFF
TGCAGCGTGGGAAAGGACATGAGCTCCTACAATGAGCAGTTCTTC
>TRBD2|NA|TRBV4-3|TRBJ2-7
CASSQASGYEQYF
TGCGCCAGCAGCCAAGCTAGCGGGTACGAGCAGTACTTC
>TRBD1|NA|TRBV27|TRBJ1-1
CASSSYSTGVTEAFF
TGTGCCAGCAGTTCGTACTCGACAGGGGTGACTGAAGCTTTCTTT
>TRBD2|NA|TRBV5-1|TRBJ2-5
CASSSLSGGRYQETQYF
TGCGCCAGCAGCTCCCTTAGCGGGGGGCGGTACCAAGAGACCCAGTACTTC